Each of the 21 T cell receptor beta chains below was sequenced from the same sample in a study of shared clonotypes between healthy human individuals. Repertoires were generated with immunoSEQ multiplex PCR, while TCRdb's copy carries only in-frame clones and drops some. The repertoire holds about 490,000 clones, with roughly 85% as singletons. Sequencing was performed on PBMCs. These receptors all stem from a woman in her forties in good health. Some clones in this sample may be carry-over from other donors' samples.

The J gene is TRBJ2-2, the V gene TRBV5-1, with TRBD2 matching 11 bases. Unmatched junction bases numbered 4, after V lost 4 bases and J lost 5 bases. This CDR3 spans 15 amino acids. CDR1 SGHRS and CDR2 YFSETQ come from the germline V gene. CDR3 DNA: TGCGCCAGCAGCGAGGGACTAGCGGAGACCGGGGAGCTGTTTTTT. Residues: CASSEGLAETGELFF. Full variable domain (outside the CDR3, taken from reference TRBV5-1 and TRBJ2-2): KAGVTQTPRYLIKTRGQQVTLSCSPISGHRSVSWYQQTPGQGLQFLFEYFSETQRNKGNFPGRFSGRQFSNSRSEMNVSTLELGDSALYLCASSEGLAETGELFFGEGSRLTVL.

Comment on this clone: Other DNA sequences of this sample code for an identical CDR3. The chain combines TRBV7-3 with TRBJ2-2, with 7 bases aligning to TRBD1. CDR1 SGHTA and CDR2 FQGTGA come from the germline V gene. The CDR3 is 15 residues long. V lost 6 bases to trimming and J lost 2 bases; unmatched junction nucleotides: 6. CDR3 protein: CASSSDRANTGELFF. CDR3 nucleotide sequence: TGTGCCAGCAGTTCCGACAGGGCCAACACCGGGGAGCTGTTTTTT.

V usage is TRBV14 and J usage is TRBJ2-4; D not certain. V was clipped by 0 bases and J by 0 bases, with 9 bases between them. The CDR3 totals 16 residues. Germline lookup yields CDR1 SGHDN and CDR2 FVKESK. The CDR3 region has the DNA TGTGCCAGCAGCCAAGAGGGCCTTATAGCCAAAAACATTCAGTACTTC. It codes for CASSQEGLIAKNIQYF.

The chain is built from TRBV30 and TRBJ2-7; tentative D call: TRBD1 (5 bases). The V gene's germline CDR1 is GTSNPN and CDR2 SVGIG (reference sequence). The V gene lost 0 bases and the J gene lost 2 bases, with 11 bases spanning the gap. This CDR3 contains 14 residues. CDR3 loop: CAWSVAGLTYEQYF. The CDR3, as DNA: TGTGCCTGGAGTGTAGCAGGGTTGACCTACGAGCAGTACTTC.

V and J are TRBV28 and TRBJ1-5, with 8 bases matching TRBD1. The CDR3 is made up of 20 amino acids. J was trimmed by 2 bases and V by 3 bases; bases with no gene match: 18. CDR1 MDHEN and CDR2 SYDVKM come from the germline V gene. The CDR3 DNA sequence: TGTGCCAGCAGTTTTCGTAGCGTGACAGGGGAGGTCGTGGGCAATCAGCCCCAGCATTTT. This gives the protein CASSFRSVTGEVVGNQPQHF.

The chain couples TRBV9 to TRBJ1-1, with D possibly TRBD1 on 5 matching bases. CDR1 and CDR2 from the germline V gene are SGDLS and YYNGEE. V was shortened by 0 bases and J by 4 bases, with 13 bases between the two germline ends. This CDR3 is 15 amino acids long. The CDR3 DNA sequence: TGTGCCAGCAGCGTAGGGGGAGGGGTAGTCACTGAAGCTTTCTTT. Its translation: CASSVGGGVVTEAFF.

This chain connects TRBV27 to TRBJ2-1; TRBD1 agrees at 7 bases. Trimming at V came to 6 bases and at J to 2 bases, leaving 1 base not matched to a gene. The germline gives CDR1 MNHEY, CDR2 SMNVEV (reference sequence). The CDR3 runs to 13 residues. For the CDR3, the DNA is TGTGCCAGCAGGGGGACAGCCTACAATGAGCAGTTCTTC. Translating gives CASRGTAYNEQFF.

The V and J genes are TRBV7-2 and TRBJ2-7; D not resolved. The V end lost 1 base, the J end lost 6 bases, and 10 bases lay between the germline ends. Germline values: CDR1 SGHTA, CDR2 FQGNSA. There are 13 residues in the CDR3. The CDR3 sequence is CASSLGTPVEQYF. CDR3 coding DNA: TGTGCCAGCAGCTTAGGGACCCCTGTCGAGCAGTACTTC.

This chain uses TRBV10-3 with TRBJ1-4; 8 nucleotides match TRBD1. Germline values: CDR1 ENHRY, CDR2 SYGVKD. Trimming took 6 bases from V and 8 from J; bases not matched to a gene: 8. The length of the CDR3 is 14 residues. The CDR3 bases are TGTGCCATCAGCAGGGACAGGCGAGCCGAAAAACTGTTTTTT. Amino acids: CAISRDRRAEKLFF.

The CDR3 nucleotides read TGTGCCAGCAGCTTAGTCGAGCGGGAGGGGGGCTACGAGCAGTACTTC. Translated, it gives CASSLVEREGGYEQYF. The rearrangement uses TRBV7-2 and TRBJ2-7; 10 nucleotides agree with TRBD2. V trimming: 1 base; J trimming: 3 bases; junction bases outside the gene matches: 6. CDR1 is SGHTA and CDR2 is FQGNSA in the germline V gene. The CDR3 sequence is 16 residues long.

The V gene is TRBV7-6, the J gene TRBJ2-5; no clear D. CDR3 length equals 15 residues. Trimming took 0 bases from V and 3 from J, leaving 11 bases between them. The germline gives CDR1 SGHVS, CDR2 FNYEAQ. The CDR3 loop reads CASSLAAQGEETQYF. The CDR3 DNA is TGTGCCAGCAGCTTAGCCGCTCAAGGCGAAGAGACCCAGTACTTC.

This rearrangement joins TRBV28 to TRBJ1-6, with TRBD1 matching over 7 bases. The CDR3 is 15 residues long. CDR1 and CDR2 from the germline V gene are MDHEN and SYDVKM. The J segment lost 9 bases and the V segment lost 5 bases, leaving 10 bases of the junction unmatched. CDR3 region: CASSRRRDSLSPLHF. In DNA, the CDR3 is TGTGCCAGCAGTCGCCGCCGGGACAGTCTTTCACCCCTCCACTTT.

The J gene is TRBJ2-3, the V gene TRBV28, with TRBD2 identical over 13 bases. Germline trimming cut 6 bases from V and 5 bases from J; bases unmatched to any gene: 8. CDR3 length equals 16 residues. Germline V gene sequence: CDR1 MDHEN, CDR2 SYDVKM. The CDR3 sequence: CASRSRGLAGVDTQYF. CDR3 DNA sequence: TGTGCCAGCAGATCCCGAGGACTAGCGGGAGTAGATACGCAGTATTTT. Complete variable domain (other parts from reference TRBV28 and TRBJ2-3): DVKVTQSSRYLVKRTGEKVFLECVQDMDHENMFWYRQDPGLGLRLIYFSYDVKMKEKGDIPEGYSVSREKKERFSLILESASTNQTSMYLCASRSRGLAGVDTQYFGPGTRLTVL.

The rearrangement uses TRBV2 and TRBJ1-1, with D maybe TRBD1 (6 bases). V dropped 4 bases and J dropped 0 bases, with 12 bases sitting between them. Germline CDR1 reads SNHLY; CDR2 reads FYNNEI. This CDR3 spans 15 amino acids. CDR3 nucleotide sequence: TGTGCCAGCAGTGTAGGGGGGACCATGAACACTGAAGCTTTCTTT. Translating it yields CASSVGGTMNTEAFF.

This rearrangement joins TRBV7-9 to TRBJ2-6; no reliable D call. With 1 base removed from V and 1 base from J, the gap between germline ends came to 8 bases. CDR1 and CDR2 from the germline V gene are SEHNR and FQNEAQ (reference sequence). This CDR3 region has 16 residues. This chain's CDR3 is CASSLVLGSGANVLTF. CDR3 in DNA: TGTGCCAGCAGCTTAGTTCTTGGATCTGGGGCCAACGTCCTGACTTTC.

The J gene is TRBJ1-4, the V gene TRBV10-1; 10 nucleotides match TRBD1. The germline gives CDR1 WNHNN, CDR2 SYGVQD (reference sequence). Trimming at V came to 0 bases and at J to 7 bases, leaving 2 bases not matched to a gene. The CDR3 has 15 amino acids. The CDR3 loop reads CASSESGTGAEKLFF. For the CDR3, the DNA is TGCGCCAGCAGTGAGTCGGGGACAGGGGCTGAAAAACTGTTTTTT.

The chain is built from TRBV30 and TRBJ1-6; weak D call: TRBD1 (5 bases). The CDR3 is made up of 17 amino acids. Germline V gives CDR1 GTSNPN, CDR2 SVGIG (reference sequence). V was shortened by 2 bases and J by 4 bases, with 18 bases between the two germline ends. This chain's CDR3 is CAWSIWTGRTYNSPLHF. DNA of the CDR3: TGTGCCTGGAGTATATGGACGGGAAGGACATATAATTCACCCCTCCACTTT.

The chain couples TRBV29-1 to TRBJ1-1; D perhaps matches TRBD1 (5 bases). The CDR3 sequence is 13 residues long. Germline assignment: CDR1 SQVTM and CDR2 ANQGSEA. The V end lost 6 bases, the J end lost 5 bases, and 16 bases lay between the germline ends. CDR3 in DNA: TGCAGCGTATCGACAGACCAGAGGACTGAAGCTTTCTTT. Residues: CSVSTDQRTEAFF.

The chain uses TRBV5-4 and TRBJ2-1; D is possibly TRBD2 (5 bases). V was cut by 4 bases and J by 8 bases, with 25 bases left in between. Per germline, CDR1 SGHNT and CDR2 YYREEE (reference sequence). This CDR3 is 17 amino acids long. This CDR3 is CASSLGVRAGKGDEQFF. CDR3 DNA: TGTGCCAGCAGCCTCGGGGTGAGAGCCGGGAAAGGCGATGAGCAGTTCTTC.

The chain has TRBV11-2 and TRBJ1-3; no definite D call. With 7 bases removed from V and 0 bases from J, the gap between germline ends came to 16 bases. This CDR3 is built from 16 residues. Germline V gene lookup returns CDR1 SGHAT and CDR2 FQNNGV. As DNA, the CDR3 is TGTGCCAGCAACCAAAGGGAGTGGGCCTCTGGAAACACCATATATTTT. It encodes CASNQREWASGNTIYF.

This rearrangement joins TRBV7-8 to TRBJ2-2; 10 bases are shared with TRBD2. V shed 0 bases and J 1 base; nucleotides not matched to a gene: 14. Germline values: CDR1 SGHVS, CDR2 FQNEAQ. This CDR3 has 21 residues. The CDR3, as DNA: TGTGCCAGCAGCTTAGCGAGGTTTTACAGGGGACTAGCGAGGAACACCGGGGAGCTGTTTTTT. It encodes CASSLARFYRGLARNTGELFF.